Shown below are 10 T cell receptor beta chains from a single sample sequenced in a study of blood T cell repertoires in COVID-19. Assay: immunoSEQ multiplex PCR; the TCRdb copy retains only in-frame clones and omits some. The sample shows approximately 96,000 clones, approximately 90% of them seen only once. The material sequenced was peripheral blood. The source is a human donor with COVID-19, enrolled during active disease. The donor label of this sample is uncertain.

This clone has just a few counts. CDR3: CASSPGQPGPQHF. DNA of the CDR3: TGTGCCAGTAGCCCGGGACAACCGGGGCCCCAGCATTTT. The genes are TRBV19 and TRBJ1-5; D might be TRBD1 (6 bases). The ends were cut back, 6 bases at V and 9 bases at J, with 15 bases in the middle. The CDR3 is 13 residues long. CDR1 LNHDA and CDR2 SQIVND come from the germline V gene (reference sequence).

The chain has TRBV29-1 and TRBJ1-5, with D possibly matching TRBD1 (6 bases). Germline V gives CDR1 SQVTM, CDR2 ANQGSEA. Between the trimmed V and J ends, which lost 6 bases and 5 bases, there was a span of 17 bases. CDR3 length: 14 residues. The CDR3 loop reads CSVGVGAGDQPQHF. The CDR3 nucleotides read TGCAGCGTGGGAGTGGGGGCCGGGGATCAGCCCCAGCATTTT.

This chain joins TRBV28 and TRBJ2-5; D is unresolved. There are 11 residues in the CDR3. Germline V gene lookup returns CDR1 MDHEN and CDR2 SYDVKM. V was cut by 10 bases and J by 5 bases, with 11 bases left in between. This CDR3 is CAIGTRETQYF. The CDR3 region has the DNA TGTGCCATCGGAACGCGGGAGACCCAGTACTTC.

J is TRBJ1-5 and V is TRBV18; no clear D. From germline, CDR1 is KGHSH and CDR2 LQKENI. CDR3 length: 12 residues. Trimming took off 3 bases at V and 6 bases at J, with 6 bases between the two ends. CDR3 in amino acids: CASSPSGQPQHF. The CDR3 DNA reads TGTGCCAGCTCACCTAGCGGTCAGCCCCAGCATTTT.

The chain couples TRBV2 to TRBJ2-5, with a weak D call TRBD1 (5 bases). This CDR3 spans 13 amino acids. Germline assignment: CDR1 SNHLY and CDR2 FYNNEI. V was shortened by 8 bases and J by 4 bases, with 14 bases between the two germline ends. CDR3 sequence: CASGARVGETQYF. The DNA of the CDR3 is TGTGCCAGCGGAGCCAGGGTTGGAGAGACCCAGTACTTC.

The chain links TRBV5-1 to TRBJ1-2, with 7 bases that match TRBD1. Germline V gives CDR1 SGHRS, CDR2 YFSETQ. This CDR3 has 15 amino acids. V trimming: 2 bases; J trimming: 8 bases; junction bases outside the gene matches: 12. CDR3 residues: CASSFTGTAIGGYTF. The CDR3 nucleotides are TGCGCCAGCAGCTTCACCGGGACAGCAATCGGAGGCTACACCTTC.

The gene calls are TRBV7-9 and TRBJ1-4; TRBD1 matches 10 bases. Germline-derived CDR1 and CDR2 are SEHNR and FQNEAQ (reference sequence). The CDR3 has 17 residues. Trimming took 4 bases from V and 4 from J; bases not matched to a gene: 9. The CDR3 bases are TGTGCCAGCAGCTCCGACAGGGGGCTATCCCTTAATGAAAAACTGTTTTTT. It yields the protein CASSSDRGLSLNEKLFF.

About this clone itself: In the same sample, other DNA sequences code for this CDR3. The V and J genes are TRBV19 and TRBJ2-3, with TRBD2 identical over 11 bases. This CDR3 region has 14 residues. CDR1 and CDR2 (germline): LNHDA, SQIVND (reference sequence). V was pared by 8 bases and J by 4 bases, with 5 bases of the junction left unmatched. CDR3 bases: TGTGCCAGTTCCGATAGCGGGAGGGCAGATACGCAGTATTTT. Amino acids: CASSDSGRADTQYF.

Note on this clone: Relative to the germline gene, one junction end is altered; a read error may explain this. The CDR3 loop reads CASSQTGYNEQFF. For the CDR3, the DNA is TGTGCCAGCTCACAAACAGGTTACAATGAGCAATTCTTC. J is TRBJ2-1 and V is TRBV18, with D maybe TRBD1 (5 bases). The CDR3 consists of 13 residues. In germline, CDR1 is KGHSH, CDR2 LQKENI.

This clone is a singleton in its sample. This rearrangement joins TRBV19 to TRBJ2-4; 11 bases align to TRBD2. Germline V lookup: CDR1 LNHDA, CDR2 SQIVND (reference sequence). V trimming: 7 bases; J trimming: 1 base; junction bases outside the gene matches: 6. This CDR3 has 16 amino acids. The CDR3 loop reads CASKMIAGGAKNIQYF. The CDR3 nucleotides are TGTGCCAGTAAGATGATAGCGGGAGGGGCCAAAAACATTCAGTACTTC.